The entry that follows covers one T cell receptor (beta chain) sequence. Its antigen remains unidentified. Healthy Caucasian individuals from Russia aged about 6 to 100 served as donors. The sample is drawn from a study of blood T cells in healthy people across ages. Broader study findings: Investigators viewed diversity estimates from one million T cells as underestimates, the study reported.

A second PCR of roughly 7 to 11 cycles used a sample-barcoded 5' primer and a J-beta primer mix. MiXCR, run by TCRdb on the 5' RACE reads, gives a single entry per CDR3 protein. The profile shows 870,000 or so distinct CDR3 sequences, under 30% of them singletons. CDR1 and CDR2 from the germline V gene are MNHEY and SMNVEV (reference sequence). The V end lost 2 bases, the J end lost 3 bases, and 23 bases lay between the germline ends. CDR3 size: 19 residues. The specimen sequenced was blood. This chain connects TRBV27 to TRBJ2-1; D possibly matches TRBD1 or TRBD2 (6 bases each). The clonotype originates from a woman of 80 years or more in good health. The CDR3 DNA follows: TGTGCCAGCAGTTTAGAGGGGGGAGACACGGGGCGGATCTACAATGAGCAGTTCTTC. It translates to CASSLEGGDTGRIYNEQFF.